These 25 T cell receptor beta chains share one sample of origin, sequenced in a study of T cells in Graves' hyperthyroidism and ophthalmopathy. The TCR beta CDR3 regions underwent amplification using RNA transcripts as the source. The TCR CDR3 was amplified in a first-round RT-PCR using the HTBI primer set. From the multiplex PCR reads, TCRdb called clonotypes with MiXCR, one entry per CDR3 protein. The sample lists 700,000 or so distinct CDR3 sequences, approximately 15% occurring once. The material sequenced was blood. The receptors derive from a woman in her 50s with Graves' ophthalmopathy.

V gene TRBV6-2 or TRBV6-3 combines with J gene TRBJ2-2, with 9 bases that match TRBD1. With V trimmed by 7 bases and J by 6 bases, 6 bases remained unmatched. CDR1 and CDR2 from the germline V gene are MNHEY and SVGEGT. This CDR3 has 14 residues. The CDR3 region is CASKRDRVSGELFF. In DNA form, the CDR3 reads TGTGCCAGCAAGCGGGACAGGGTCTCCGGGGAGCTGTTTTTT.

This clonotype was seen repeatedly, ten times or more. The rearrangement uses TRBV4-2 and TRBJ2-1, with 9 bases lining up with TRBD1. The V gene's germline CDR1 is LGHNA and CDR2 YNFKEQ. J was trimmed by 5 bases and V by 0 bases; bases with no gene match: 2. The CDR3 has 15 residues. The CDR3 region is CASSQEGQGNNEQFF. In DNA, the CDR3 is TGTGCCAGCAGCCAAGAGGGACAGGGAAACAATGAGCAGTTCTTC.

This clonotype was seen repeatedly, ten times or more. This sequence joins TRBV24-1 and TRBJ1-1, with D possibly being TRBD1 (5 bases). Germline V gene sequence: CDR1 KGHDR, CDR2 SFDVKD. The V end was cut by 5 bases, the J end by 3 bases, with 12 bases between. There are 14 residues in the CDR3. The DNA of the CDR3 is TGTGCCACCAGTGGTACAGGAACCTACACTGAAGCTTTCTTT. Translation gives CATSGTGTYTEAFF.

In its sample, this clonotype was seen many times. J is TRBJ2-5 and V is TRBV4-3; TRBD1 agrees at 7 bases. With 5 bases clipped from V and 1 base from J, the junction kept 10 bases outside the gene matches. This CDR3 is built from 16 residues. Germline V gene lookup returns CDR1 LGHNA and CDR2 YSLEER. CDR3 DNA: TGCGCCAGCAGCGACGTAAGCAGGGGGTCCCAAGAGACCCAGTACTTC. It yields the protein CASSDVSRGSQETQYF.

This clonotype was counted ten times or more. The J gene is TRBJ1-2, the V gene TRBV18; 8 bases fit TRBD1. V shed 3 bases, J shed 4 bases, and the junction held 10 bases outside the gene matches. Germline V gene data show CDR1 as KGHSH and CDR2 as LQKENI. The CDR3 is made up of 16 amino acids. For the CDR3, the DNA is TGTGCCAGCTCACCCCAACCGGGACAGGTCTCCTATGGCTACACCTTC. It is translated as CASSPQPGQVSYGYTF.

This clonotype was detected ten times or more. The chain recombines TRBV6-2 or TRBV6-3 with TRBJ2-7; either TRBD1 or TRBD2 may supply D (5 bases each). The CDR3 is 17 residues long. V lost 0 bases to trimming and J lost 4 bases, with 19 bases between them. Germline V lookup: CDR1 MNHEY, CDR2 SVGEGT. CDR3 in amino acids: CASSYSRIAGSSYEQYF. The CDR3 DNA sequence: TGTGCCAGCAGTTACTCGAGAATCGCAGGGAGTTCTTACGAGCAGTACTTC.

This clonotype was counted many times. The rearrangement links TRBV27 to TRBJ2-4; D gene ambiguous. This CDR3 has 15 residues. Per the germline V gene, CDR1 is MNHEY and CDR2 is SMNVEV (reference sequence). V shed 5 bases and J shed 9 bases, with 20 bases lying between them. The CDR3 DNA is TGTGCCAGCAGTACATCCGGGTCGAACTGGGTCATTCAGTACTTC. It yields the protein CASSTSGSNWVIQYF.

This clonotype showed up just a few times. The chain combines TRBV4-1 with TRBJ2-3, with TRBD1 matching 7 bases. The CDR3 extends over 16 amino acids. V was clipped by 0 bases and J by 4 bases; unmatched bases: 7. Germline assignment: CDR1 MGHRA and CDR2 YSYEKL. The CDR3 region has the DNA TGCGCCAGCAGCCAAGATCTCAGGGGGATCCCAGATACGCAGTATTTT. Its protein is CASSQDLRGIPDTQYF.

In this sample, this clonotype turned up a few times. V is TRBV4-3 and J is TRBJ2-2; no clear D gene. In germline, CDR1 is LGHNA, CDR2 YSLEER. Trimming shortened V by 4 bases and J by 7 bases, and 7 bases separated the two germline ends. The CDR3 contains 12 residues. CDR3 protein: CASSRANGELFF. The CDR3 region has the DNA TGCGCCAGCAGCCGGGCGAACGGGGAGCTGTTTTTT.

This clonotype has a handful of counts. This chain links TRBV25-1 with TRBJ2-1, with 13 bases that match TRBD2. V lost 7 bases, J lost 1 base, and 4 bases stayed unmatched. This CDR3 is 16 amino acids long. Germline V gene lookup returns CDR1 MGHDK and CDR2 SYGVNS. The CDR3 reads CASTGLAGASYNEQFF. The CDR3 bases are TGTGCCAGCACCGGACTAGCGGGAGCATCCTACAATGAGCAGTTCTTC.

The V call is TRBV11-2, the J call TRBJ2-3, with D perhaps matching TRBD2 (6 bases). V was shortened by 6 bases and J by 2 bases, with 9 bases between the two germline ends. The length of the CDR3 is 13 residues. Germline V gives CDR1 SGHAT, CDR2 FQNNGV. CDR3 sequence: CASRGGNTDTQYF. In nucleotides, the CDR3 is TGTGCCAGCAGGGGCGGGAACACAGATACGCAGTATTTT.

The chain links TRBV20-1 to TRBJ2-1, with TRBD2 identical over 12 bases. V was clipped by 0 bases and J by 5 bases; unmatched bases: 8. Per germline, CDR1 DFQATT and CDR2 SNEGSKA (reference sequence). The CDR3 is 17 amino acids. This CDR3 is CSARDPSGRARDNEQFF. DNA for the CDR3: TGCAGTGCTAGAGATCCTAGCGGGAGGGCCAGGGACAATGAGCAGTTCTTC.

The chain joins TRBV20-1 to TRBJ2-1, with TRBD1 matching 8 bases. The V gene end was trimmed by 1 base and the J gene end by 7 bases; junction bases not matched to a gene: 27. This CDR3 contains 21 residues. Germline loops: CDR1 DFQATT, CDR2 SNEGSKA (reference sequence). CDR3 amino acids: CSARVVSGGAAIPTHGNEQFF. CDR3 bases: TGCAGTGCTAGAGTTGTATCAGGGGGCGCGGCCATACCTACACATGGAAATGAGCAGTTCTTC.

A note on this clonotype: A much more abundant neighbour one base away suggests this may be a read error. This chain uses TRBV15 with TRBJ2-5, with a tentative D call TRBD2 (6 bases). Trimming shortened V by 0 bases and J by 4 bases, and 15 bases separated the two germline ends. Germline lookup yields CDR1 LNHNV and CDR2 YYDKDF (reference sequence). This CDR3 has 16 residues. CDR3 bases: TGTGCCACCAGCAGAGATATGACAGCGGGTCGAGAGACCCAGTACTTC. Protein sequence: CATSRDMTAGRETQYF.

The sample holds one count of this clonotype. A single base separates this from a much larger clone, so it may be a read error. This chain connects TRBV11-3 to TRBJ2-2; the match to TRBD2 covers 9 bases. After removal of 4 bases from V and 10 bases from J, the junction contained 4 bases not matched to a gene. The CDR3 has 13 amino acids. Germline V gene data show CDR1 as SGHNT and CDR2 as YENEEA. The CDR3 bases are TGTGCCAGCAGCTCGAGACTAGCGGAGGAGCTGTTTTTT. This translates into CASSSRLAEELFF. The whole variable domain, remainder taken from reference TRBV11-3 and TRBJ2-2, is EAGVVQSPRYKIIEKKQPVAFWCNPISGHNTLYWYLQNLGQGPELLIRYENEEAVDDSQLPKDRFSAERLKGVDSTLKIQPAELGDSAVYLCASSSRLAEELFFGEGSRLTVL.

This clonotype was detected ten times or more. As DNA, the CDR3 is TGCGCCAGCAGCCTGACTAGCGGGATGCAAGAGCAGTACTTC. This encodes CASSLTSGMQEQYF. The chain links TRBV5-1 to TRBJ2-7, with TRBD2 matching 11 bases. V gave up 4 bases and J gave up 7 bases; unmatched junction bases: 7. CDR1 is SGHRS, CDR2 YFSETQ, per germline. The CDR3 is made up of 14 amino acids.

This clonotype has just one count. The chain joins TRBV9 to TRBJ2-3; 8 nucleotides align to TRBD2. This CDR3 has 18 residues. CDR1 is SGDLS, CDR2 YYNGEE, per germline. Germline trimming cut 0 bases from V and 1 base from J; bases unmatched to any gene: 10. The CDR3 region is CASSVGGDPGGGTDTQYF. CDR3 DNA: TGTGCCAGCAGCGTAGGAGGGGACCCCGGGGGGGGCACAGATACGCAGTATTTT.

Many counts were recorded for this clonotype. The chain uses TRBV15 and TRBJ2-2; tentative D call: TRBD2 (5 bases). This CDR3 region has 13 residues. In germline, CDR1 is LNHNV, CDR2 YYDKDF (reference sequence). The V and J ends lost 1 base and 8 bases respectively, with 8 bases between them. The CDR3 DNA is TGTGCCACCAGCAGAGCCGGGGTTGGGGAGCTGTTTTTT. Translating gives CATSRAGVGELFF.

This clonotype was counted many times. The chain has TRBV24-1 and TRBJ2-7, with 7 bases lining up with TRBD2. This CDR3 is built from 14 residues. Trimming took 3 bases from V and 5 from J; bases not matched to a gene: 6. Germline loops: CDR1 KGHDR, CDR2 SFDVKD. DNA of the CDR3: TGTGCCACCAGTGATCCCTCGGGGGGTGACGAGCAGTACTTC. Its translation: CATSDPSGGDEQYF.

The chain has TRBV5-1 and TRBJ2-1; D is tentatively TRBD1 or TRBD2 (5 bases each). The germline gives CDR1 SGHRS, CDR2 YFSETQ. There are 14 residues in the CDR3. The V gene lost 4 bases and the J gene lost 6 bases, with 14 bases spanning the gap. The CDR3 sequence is CASSKKGRINEQFF. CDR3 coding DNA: TGCGCCAGCAGCAAAAAGGGACGGATCAATGAGCAGTTCTTC.

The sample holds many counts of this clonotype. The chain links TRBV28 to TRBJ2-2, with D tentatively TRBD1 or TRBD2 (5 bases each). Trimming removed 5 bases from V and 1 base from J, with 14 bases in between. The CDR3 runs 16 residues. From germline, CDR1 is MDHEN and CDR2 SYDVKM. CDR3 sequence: CASSHRGGVNTGELFF. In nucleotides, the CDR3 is TGTGCCAGCAGTCATCGGGGCGGAGTGAACACCGGGGAGCTGTTTTTT.

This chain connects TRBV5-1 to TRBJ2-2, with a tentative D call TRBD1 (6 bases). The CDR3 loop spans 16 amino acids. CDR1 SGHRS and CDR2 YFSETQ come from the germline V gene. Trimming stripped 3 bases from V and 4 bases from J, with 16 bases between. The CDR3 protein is CASSWGGGAFTGELFF. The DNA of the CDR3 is TGCGCCAGCAGCTGGGGTGGGGGCGCCTTCACCGGGGAGCTGTTTTTT.

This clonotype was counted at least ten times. The chain's CDR3 is CSVEVRVSGSIYEQYF. CDR3 nucleotide sequence: TGCAGCGTTGAAGTGAGGGTTAGCGGGAGTATATACGAGCAGTACTTC. The chain joins TRBV29-1 to TRBJ2-7; TRBD2 aligns across 9 bases. The germline V gene encodes CDR1 SQVTM and CDR2 ANQGSEA. V was pared by 1 base and J by 4 bases, with 11 bases of the junction left unmatched. The CDR3 spans 16 residues.

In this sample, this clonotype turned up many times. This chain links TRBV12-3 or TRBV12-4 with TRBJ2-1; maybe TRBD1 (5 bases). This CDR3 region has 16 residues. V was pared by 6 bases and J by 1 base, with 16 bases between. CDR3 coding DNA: TGTGCCAGCAGACCCCTTTGGGGCTCGTCCTACAATGAGCAGTTCTTC. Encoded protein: CASRPLWGSSYNEQFF.

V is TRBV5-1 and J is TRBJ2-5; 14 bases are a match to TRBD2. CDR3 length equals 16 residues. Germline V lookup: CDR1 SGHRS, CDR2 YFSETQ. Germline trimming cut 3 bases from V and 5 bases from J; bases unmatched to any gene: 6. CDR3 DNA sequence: TGCGCCAGCAGCTGGACTAGCGGGAGGATGAGGGAGACCCAGTACTTC. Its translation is CASSWTSGRMRETQYF.